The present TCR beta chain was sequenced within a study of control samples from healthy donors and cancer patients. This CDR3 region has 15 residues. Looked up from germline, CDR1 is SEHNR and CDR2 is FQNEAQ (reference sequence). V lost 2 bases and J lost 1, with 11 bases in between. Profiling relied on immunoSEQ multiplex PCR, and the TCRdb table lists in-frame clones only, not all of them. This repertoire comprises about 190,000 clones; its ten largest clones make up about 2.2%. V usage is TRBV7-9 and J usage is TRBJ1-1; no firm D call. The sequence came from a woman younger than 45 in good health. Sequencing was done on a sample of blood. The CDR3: CASSLPGLTNTEAFF. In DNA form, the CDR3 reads TGTGCCAGCAGCTTACCAGGACTGACGAACACTGAAGCTTTCTTT.